The rows below give T cell receptor beta chains drawn from one sample of a study of T cells after yellow fever vaccination. A single record per CDR3 protein comes from TCRdb applying MiXCR to the 5' RACE reads. The table shows about 140,000 distinct CDR3 sequences, with about 8% occurring only once. The material sequenced was CD4+ T cells sorted from PBMCs, taken 5 days after the yellow fever booster vaccination. Receptor source: a man between 25 and 39 years old who received the YFV17D yellow fever vaccine. CDR3s include the opening cysteine and the closing phenylalanine or tryptophan. D genes are given only for firm matches. Expanded clones are given a class, and other clones once, few, many or no size at all.

J gene,D gene,clone size,V gene,CDR3 protein,CDR3 DNA
TRBJ2-2,TRBD2,many,TRBV7-2,CASGTSGANTGELFF,TGTGCCAGTGGGACTAGCGGAGCGAACACCGGGGAGCTGTTTTTT
TRBJ2-3,NA,few,TRBV5-4,CASSLGRAGSTDTQYF,TGTGCCAGCAGCTTGGGCCGAGCAGGGAGCACAGATACGCAGTATTTT
TRBJ2-5,NA,NA,TRBV6-1,CASSRLPGAWQETQYF,TGTGCCAGCAGCCGGCTTCCAGGAGCGTGGCAAGAGACCCAGTACTTC
TRBJ2-4,NA,many,TRBV20-1,CSAREGLFENIQYF,TGCAGTGCTAGAGAGGGTTTGTTCGAAAACATTCAGTACTTC
TRBJ2-5,NA,few,TRBV6-5,CASSYSYGGKGARLETQYF,TGTGCCAGCAGTTACTCGTACGGGGGGAAGGGGGCCCGCCTTGAGACCCAGTACTTC
TRBJ2-3,NA,many,TRBV6-2/TRBV6-3,CASSTGVHTQYF,TGTGCCAGCAGCACCGGAGTCCATACGCAGTATTTT
TRBJ1-2,NA,many,TRBV12-3/TRBV12-4,CASSLGTTGAGYTF,TGTGCCAGCAGTTTAGGCACCACCGGGGCTGGCTACACCTTC
TRBJ2-7,NA,many,TRBV12-3/TRBV12-4,CASTPWGGDTQQYF,TGTGCCAGCACCCCTTGGGGGGGGGACACCCAGCAGTACTTC
TRBJ2-5,TRBD2,many,TRBV20-1,CSANPSGKGETQYF,TGCAGTGCTAACCCTAGCGGGAAGGGAGAGACCCAGTACTTC
TRBJ2-3,NA,few,TRBV7-9,CASSLARGGMSTDTQYF,TGTGCCAGCAGCTTAGCGCGCGGCGGGATGAGCACAGATACGCAGTATTTT
TRBJ2-5,NA,few,TRBV18,CASSPGQIQETQYF,TGTGCCAGCTCACCAGGACAGATACAAGAGACCCAGTACTTC
TRBJ2-7,TRBD2,many,TRBV30,CAWSPAAGVHEQYF,TGTGCCTGGAGTCCCGCAGCGGGAGTCCACGAGCAGTACTTC
TRBJ1-4,NA,few,TRBV20-1,CSANPSGPGNEKLFF,TGCAGTGCTAACCCGTCCGGACCAGGCAATGAAAAACTGTTTTTT
TRBJ2-1,TRBD1,many,TRBV20-1,CSASFPGQSMHEQFF,TGCAGTGCTAGCTTTCCGGGACAGAGTATGCATGAGCAGTTCTTC
TRBJ2-5,NA,many,TRBV3-1,CASSQVERETQYF,TGTGCCAGCAGCCAAGTGGAGCGGGAGACCCAGTACTTC
TRBJ1-2,NA,many,TRBV7-2,CASSLEGYGYTF,TGTGCCAGCAGCTTAGAGGGGTATGGCTACACCTTC
TRBJ1-1,NA,many,TRBV15,CATKEGGTEAFF,TGTGCCACCAAAGAGGGAGGCACTGAAGCTTTCTTT